These T cell receptor beta chains were read from a single sample in a study of T cells in Graves' hyperthyroidism and ophthalmopathy. Using its own MiXCR run on the multiplex PCR reads, TCRdb lists one record per CDR3 protein. The table shows around 620,000 distinct CDR3 sequences, with about half occurring only once. Material for sequencing was peripheral blood or thyroid tissue (not recorded which). The source of these receptors is an adult woman with Graves' disease, either hyperthyroidism or ophthalmopathy (not recorded which). CDR3s include the opening cysteine and the closing phenylalanine or tryptophan. A D gene is named only where the DNA matches it firmly. Rows may omit the clone size; those that give it use once, few, many or a size class.

many	-	TRBV19	TRBJ1-5	TGTGCCAGTGAGGGGGGTCGACGGATTAGCAATCAGCCCCAGCATTTT	CASEGGRRISNQPQHF
many	-	TRBV2	TRBJ2-5	TGTGCCAGCACAGGGATTCGGGAGACCCAGTACTTC	CASTGIRETQYF
many	-	TRBV20-1	TRBJ2-3	TGCAGTGCTAGCGGACTCCGGGACTGGCTCACAGATACGCAGTATTTT	CSASGLRDWLTDTQYF
many	-	TRBV4-1	TRBJ1-4	TGCGCCAGCAGCCTTATCGCAACTAATGAAAAACTGTTTTTT	CASSLIATNEKLFF
many	-	TRBV6-5	TRBJ1-1	TGTGCCAGCAGTTACTCGGGGGGCCTTAACACTGAAGCTTTCTTT	CASSYSGGLNTEAFF
-	TRBD1	TRBV2	TRBJ1-1	TGTGCCGGGACAGGGGCCTTGAACACTGAAGCTTTCTTT	CAGTGALNTEAFF
-	-	TRBV10-2	TRBJ1-1	TGCGCCAGCACTTACGGTCCCGGTGAAGCTTTCTTT	CASTYGPGEAFF
many	-	TRBV10-3	TRBJ1-1	TGTGCCACCACAGCCGTGTCGACGACAAACACTGAAGCTTTCTTT	CATTAVSTTNTEAFF
-	-	TRBV24-1	TRBJ2-2	TGTGCCACCAGTGATTTTTCTGGGAACACCGGGGAGCTGTTTTTT	CATSDFSGNTGELFF
-	TRBD1	TRBV24-1	TRBJ1-2	TGTGCCACCAGTGATTCTAAACGGGGACAGGGGAGCCCCTATGGCTACACCTTC	CATSDSKRGQGSPYGYTF
-	TRBD2	TRBV19	TRBJ2-1	TGTGCCAGTACCATGAGGCGGGGGGCTCGGAATGAGCAGTTCTTC	CASTMRRGARNEQFF
-	-	TRBV10-3	TRBJ1-2	TGTGCCATCAGTGAATGGGAGTTGGGCGGCTACACCTTC	CAISEWELGGYTF
-	TRBD2	TRBV10-3	TRBJ2-5	TGTGCCATCAGTGATGTGATGGGGGGGGAGACCCAGTACTTC	CAISDVMGGETQYF
many	TRBD1	TRBV12-3/TRBV12-4	TRBJ1-4	TGTGCCAGCAGTCTCACCCTTAAACAGGGGGCTAATGAAAAACTGTTTTTT	CASSLTLKQGANEKLFF
-	TRBD1	TRBV10-3	TRBJ2-7	TGTGCCATCAGTGAGTTGAACAGGGGCCACGAGCAGTACTTC	CAISELNRGHEQYF
few	-	TRBV7-8	TRBJ1-1	TGTGCCAGCAGCTTAGCGCTTGCGGCTGAAGCTTTCTTT	CASSLALAAEAFF
-	TRBD2	TRBV12-3/TRBV12-4	TRBJ2-2	TGTGCCAGCAGTTCTGGACTAGCGGGAGGGAGGGCTGAGGGCACCGGGGAGCTGTTTTTT	CASSSGLAGGRAEGTGELFF
-	-	TRBV7-2	TRBJ1-5	TGTGCCAGCAGCTGGAGTGGTCAGCCCCAGCATTTT	CASSWSGQPQHF
-	TRBD1	TRBV7-9	TRBJ2-7	TGTGCCAGCAGCTTTCAACCGACAGGGGGTTACGAGCAGTACTTC	CASSFQPTGGYEQYF
-	-	TRBV10-3	TRBJ2-7	TGTGCCATCAGTGAGGAGGGGGGCCTCTCCTACGAGCAGTACTTC	CAISEEGGLSYEQYF
-	-	TRBV7-9	TRBJ1-2	TGTGCCAGCAGCTTACAGAGAAACTATGGCTACACCTTC	CASSLQRNYGYTF
many	-	TRBV4-1	TRBJ2-7	TGCGCCAGCAGCCAGGGGGGCGCTAGGCTAAACTACGAGCAGTACTTC	CASSQGGARLNYEQYF
few	-	TRBV24-1	TRBJ1-2	TGTGCCACCAGTGATTGGACAGAAAACTATGGCTACACCTTC	CATSDWTENYGYTF
-	-	TRBV15	TRBJ2-3	TGTGCCACCAGCAGAGACGGTTGGTTT	CATSRDGWF
few	-	TRBV27	TRBJ1-5	TGTGCCAGTAGGCCAGGTCTACTTAGCAATCAGCCCCAGCATTTT	CASRPGLLSNQPQHF
many	TRBD1	TRBV12-3/TRBV12-4	TRBJ2-7	TGTGCCAGCAGGGACAGGGGGAGGGAGCAGTACTTC	CASRDRGREQYF
many	-	TRBV20-1	TRBJ2-7	TGCAGTGCTAGTCCCCTCCGGGGTCTTGAGCACGAGCAGTACTTC	CSASPLRGLEHEQYF
-	TRBD1	TRBV28	TRBJ2-6	TGTGCCAGCAGATCGGACAGGGTTACTGGGGCCAACGTCCTGACTTTC	CASRSDRVTGANVLTF
-	-	TRBV7-9	TRBJ2-3	TGTGCCAGCAGCTTAGGTGTAGCAACTAGCACAGATACGCAGTATTTT	CASSLGVATSTDTQYF
-	TRBD2	TRBV5-1	TRBJ2-2	TGCGCCAGCAGGGGACTAGCGGGAGTTACCGGGGAGCTGTTTTTT	CASRGLAGVTGELFF
-	-	TRBV6-2/TRBV6-3	TRBJ1-1	TGTGCCAGCAGTTACCAGATACAGGGTCCCATGAACACTGAAGCTTTCTTT	CASSYQIQGPMNTEAFF
many	-	TRBV20-1	TRBJ2-7	TGCAGTGCTACCGAGGGAGCCAGCTCCTACGAGCAGTACTTC	CSATEGASSYEQYF
many	TRBD1	TRBV7-9	TRBJ2-7	TGTGCCAGCAGCCGAGGGACAGGCCCGGGGGAGCAGTACTTC	CASSRGTGPGEQYF
many	TRBD2	TRBV25-1	TRBJ2-2	TGTGCCAGCAGTGGTCAGAGCGGGAGCGCCACCGGGGAGCTGTTTTTT	CASSGQSGSATGELFF
many	TRBD2	TRBV20-1	TRBJ2-7	TGCAGTGCAACCCGGACTAGCGGGGCCTACGAGCAGTACTTC	CSATRTSGAYEQYF
-	TRBD1	TRBV28	TRBJ1-1	TGTGCCAGCAGTCCAACGGACAGGGAAGCTTTCTTT	CASSPTDREAFF
-	-	TRBV15	TRBJ2-1	TGTGCCACCAGGGACCCCGGTACCGTGGACCACGAGCAGTTCTTC	CATRDPGTVDHEQFF
many	TRBD1	TRBV5-6	TRBJ1-2	TGTGCCAGCATCCGGACAGGGGTTAACTATGGCTACACCTTC	CASIRTGVNYGYTF
-	TRBD1	TRBV20-1	TRBJ1-2	TGCAGTGCGTTGCGGGGGACAGATATCTTC	CSALRGTDIF
many	TRBD1	TRBV5-1	TRBJ1-1	TGCGCCAGCAGCTTAGACAGGGGGAACACTGAAGCTTTCTTT	CASSLDRGNTEAFF
-	-	TRBV7-8	TRBJ2-7	TGTGCCAGCAGCTTATTCGGGGTGGAGGGGGTACCCTACGAGCAGTACTTC	CASSLFGVEGVPYEQYF
-	-	TRBV29-1	TRBJ2-5	TGCAGCGTTGATAGGTTGGGGGAGCCCCAAGAGACCCAGTACTTC	CSVDRLGEPQETQYF
-	TRBD1	TRBV5-1	TRBJ1-2	TGCGCCAGCAGCACTGCAGGGGGCGCCGACTATGGCTACACCTTC	CASSTAGGADYGYTF
once	-	TRBV6-5	TRBJ1-3	TGTGCCAGCAGTTACTTACGGCCTTGGACAGCGAGAGGAAACACCATATATTTT	CASSYLRPWTARGNTIYF
-	-	TRBV2	TRBJ2-1	TGTGCCAGCAGTGAAGACAGGAGGGAAATACAGTTCTTC	CASSEDRREIQFF
-	-	TRBV7-2	TRBJ1-2	TGTGCCAGCAGCTTAGCCGGGGCAGGGTCCTATGGCTACACCTTC	CASSLAGAGSYGYTF
-	-	TRBV10-3	TRBJ1-5	TGTGCCAGCAGTAACACCGGGACAAATAATCAGCCCCAGCATTTT	CASSNTGTNNQPQHF
-	-	TRBV10-3	TRBJ2-6	TGTGCCATCAGTGATTTAGGGGACCGTGTGTTGACTGGGGCCAACGTCCTGACTTTC	CAISDLGDRVLTGANVLTF
many	-	TRBV15	TRBJ1-5	TGTGCCACCAGCAGAGATAGGTTAGGGGGTCAGCCCCAGCATTTT	CATSRDRLGGQPQHF
many	-	TRBV10-1	TRBJ2-7	TGCGCCAGCAGTGGGGGACCCACCGGGACGTCGTCCTACGAGCAGTACTTC	CASSGGPTGTSSYEQYF
many	-	TRBV20-1	TRBJ2-5	TGCAGTGCTGCAGGAGCAGGTTCGAGAGAGACCCAGTACTTC	CSAAGAGSRETQYF
-	-	TRBV20-1	TRBJ2-7	TGCAGTGCTAGAGATACCCGGGGGACACTATACGAGCAGTACTTC	CSARDTRGTLYEQYF
few	-	TRBV30	TRBJ1-5	TGTGCCTGGAGTGTTGACAATAGCAATCAGCCCCAGCATTTT	CAWSVDNSNQPQHF
-	-	TRBV19	TRBJ1-1	TGTGCCAGTAGTATATTAGAGGCGCCCGGTTCTGAAGCTTTCTTT	CASSILEAPGSEAFF
-	TRBD2	TRBV7-9	TRBJ2-2	TGTGCCAGCGCCAACCGGGGGGTCCGGGGAGGGGAGCTGTTTTTT	CASANRGVRGGELFF
once	-	TRBV7-2	TRBJ2-7	TGTGCCAGCAGCCTGAGACTGGCGAACAACTACGAGCAGTACTTC	CASSLRLANNYEQYF
-	-	TRBV15	TRBJ2-2	TGTGCCACCAGCAGAGATACCAGCGTTAGGGACACCGGGGAGCTGTTTTTT	CATSRDTSVRDTGELFF